This passage covers 5 T cell receptor beta chains from one sample sequenced in a study of T cell responses to AZD1222 COVID-19 vaccine. Here immunoSEQ multiplex PCR was the method, and the copy in TCRdb shows in-frame clones only, minus some. This sample has approximately 94,000 clones, with 80% to 90% found just once. This material consisted of peripheral blood, taken on day 0 of MenACWY control vaccination. The receptors originated from an adult in good health.

The CDR3 is CASRPQGATDTQYF. The CDR3 nucleotides are TGTGCCAGCAGACCACAGGGGGCAACAGATACGCAGTATTTT. This sequence joins TRBV16 and TRBJ2-3, with TRBD1 matching over 9 bases. The CDR3 extends over 14 amino acids. J lost 3 bases, V lost 6 bases, and 4 bases had no gene match. In germline, CDR1 is KGHSY, CDR2 FQNENV.

The V and J genes are TRBV27 and TRBJ2-1, with TRBD2 matching 12 bases. The V gene's germline CDR1 is MNHEY and CDR2 SMNVEV (reference sequence). The CDR3 runs 16 residues. After removal of 0 bases from V and 4 bases from J, the junction contained 1 base not matched to a gene. CDR3: CASSLSGLAGYNEQFF. Here the CDR3 DNA reads TGTGCCAGCAGTTTATCCGGACTAGCGGGATACAATGAGCAGTTCTTC.

The chain employs TRBV21-1 and TRBJ1-4. TRBV21-1 is a pseudogene locus. The CDR3 sequence is 16 residues long. CDR3 loop: CASSKASGGGNEKLFF. CDR3 bases: TGTGCCAGCAGCAAAGCAAGCGGGGGGGGAAATGAAAAACTGTTTTTT.

V and J are TRBV7-9 and TRBJ2-1; 10 nucleotides agree with TRBD2. Looked up from germline, CDR1 is SEHNR and CDR2 is FQNEAQ (reference sequence). V trimming: 4 bases; J trimming: 9 bases; junction bases outside the gene matches: 6. This CDR3 is built from 14 residues. CDR3 amino acids: CASSSSWTSGEQFF. The CDR3, as DNA: TGTGCCAGCAGCTCGAGCTGGACTAGCGGTGAGCAGTTCTTC.

CDR3 nucleotide sequence: TGTGCCAGCAGTCCAATAAGACAGGTCCTTGACACAGATACGCAGTATTTT. Translated, it gives CASSPIRQVLDTDTQYF. The genes are TRBV28 and TRBJ2-3, with D perhaps TRBD1 (6 bases). V shed 5 bases and J shed 2 bases, with 20 bases lying between them. The CDR3 runs to 17 residues. Germline CDR1 reads MDHEN; CDR2 reads SYDVKM.